These 19 T cell receptor beta chains originate from one sample sequenced in a study of cytomegalovirus exposure and HLA in healthy donors. Primers: 60 Vbeta forward and 13 Jbeta reverse. Sequencing was performed with immunoSEQ multiplex PCR; in TCRdb, only in-frame clones are kept and a portion is missing. The sample holds approximately 150,000 clones, roughly 80% seen once. The sample consisted of PBMCs. Source of these receptors: a woman in her late teens or twenties in good health and CMV-seropositive.

V is TRBV19 and J is TRBJ2-1; maybe TRBD1 (5 bases). There are 13 residues in the CDR3. Germline CDR1 reads LNHDA; CDR2 reads SQIVND (reference sequence). Trimming pared 3 bases from V and 8 bases from J, leaving 11 bases between. The CDR3 reads CASSITTAHEQFF. The CDR3 DNA sequence: TGTGCCAGTAGTATCACGACAGCACATGAGCAGTTCTTC.

The chain employs TRBV30 and TRBJ1-4; no clear D. CDR1 GTSNPN and CDR2 SVGIG come from the germline V gene (reference sequence). V was cut by 1 base and J by 0 bases, with 3 bases left in between. The CDR3 has 13 amino acids. The CDR3 nucleotides read TGTGCCTGGAGTGCATCAACTAATGAAAAACTGTTTTTT. Encoded protein: CAWSASTNEKLFF.

This clone showed up just once. The rearrangement joins TRBV10-3 to TRBJ2-3; TRBD1 matches 8 bases. Germline values: CDR1 ENHRY, CDR2 SYGVKD. V was pared by 4 bases and J by 4 bases, with 16 bases of the junction left unmatched. This CDR3 comprises 18 residues. The CDR3 reads CAISVVFVSGQGPDTQYF. In nucleotides, the CDR3 is TGTGCCATCAGTGTGGTGTTTGTTAGTGGACAGGGACCAGATACGCAGTATTTT.

V usage is TRBV7-9 and J usage is TRBJ2-2; 10 bases are a match to TRBD1. V was clipped by 1 base and J by 4 bases; unmatched bases: 6. There are 17 residues in the CDR3. The germline CDR1 and CDR2 sequences are SEHNR and FQNEAQ (reference sequence). This CDR3 is CASSLVGGTGATGELFF. In DNA form, the CDR3 reads TGTGCCAGCAGCTTAGTCGGTGGGACAGGGGCCACCGGGGAGCTGTTTTTT.

A few counts support this clone. The chain joins TRBV4-1 to TRBJ2-2, with a weak D call TRBD1 (6 bases). The CDR3 is 17 residues long. Germline-derived CDR1 and CDR2 are MGHRA and YSYEKL. Trimming stripped 4 bases from V and 6 bases from J, with 21 bases between. CDR3 nucleotides: TGCGCCAGCAGCCGATACCCTGGGACGCGACAGGCCGGGGAGCTGTTTTTT. It translates to CASSRYPGTRQAGELFF.

This clone was picked up one time. The V gene is TRBV5-5, the J gene TRBJ2-1, with 8 bases fitting TRBD2. Germline trimming cut 3 bases from V and 9 bases from J; bases unmatched to any gene: 5. This CDR3 contains 13 residues. Germline V lookup: CDR1 SGHKS, CDR2 YYEKEE (reference sequence). The CDR3: CASSWGLEGEQFF. For the CDR3, the DNA is TGTGCCAGCAGCTGGGGACTAGAGGGTGAGCAGTTCTTC.

The rearrangement joins TRBV20-1 to TRBJ2-7; a weak D match, TRBD2 (6 bases). Trimming stripped 4 bases from V and 4 bases from J, with 8 bases between. The germline gives CDR1 DFQATT, CDR2 SNEGSKA (reference sequence). CDR3 length: 11 residues. The CDR3 DNA reads TGCAGTGCTAAAGGGAGGTACGAGCAGTACTTC. It encodes CSAKGRYEQYF.

This sequence joins TRBV30 and TRBJ1-3, with D maybe TRBD1 (5 bases). Germline V gene data show CDR1 as GTSNPN and CDR2 as SVGIG (reference sequence). CDR3 length: 14 amino acids. V lost 4 bases and J 4 bases, leaving 14 bases between the germline ends. This CDR3 is CAWTQGRSGNTIYF. The CDR3 DNA reads as TGTGCCTGGACGCAGGGCAGGTCGGGAAACACCATATATTTT.

The CDR3 spells CATSRVGSPSYEQYF. CDR3 bases: TGTGCCACCAGCAGAGTTGGGTCCCCTAGCTACGAGCAGTACTTC. V is TRBV15 and J is TRBJ2-7, with D unresolved. The germline CDR1 and CDR2 sequences are LNHNV and YYDKDF (reference sequence). This CDR3 is 15 amino acids long. V was cut by 1 base and J by 3 bases, with 13 bases left in between.

V gene TRBV27 combines with J gene TRBJ1-5, with no clear D. Germline values: CDR1 MNHEY, CDR2 SMNVEV (reference sequence). The CDR3 covers 15 residues. Trimming left V 5 bases short and J 1 base short, with 12 bases between. In nucleotides, the CDR3 is TGTGCCAGCAGTCCCGGTGGAGGGAGCAATCAGCCCCAGCATTTT. It translates to CASSPGGGSNQPQHF.

The CDR3 bases are TGTGCCAGCAGCTCGCCGGGACTTCCCTCCTACGAGCAGTACTTC. Translated: CASSSPGLPSYEQYF. The rearrangement links TRBV7-9 to TRBJ2-7, with D tentatively TRBD2 (6 bases). CDR1 SEHNR and CDR2 FQNEAQ come from the germline V gene (reference sequence). The V end was cut by 4 bases, the J end by 0 bases, with 13 bases between. The CDR3 length is 15 residues.

The gene calls are TRBV4-2 and TRBJ1-4; possible D gene TRBD1, 5 bases. V gave up 1 base and J gave up 3 bases, with 12 bases separating them. This CDR3 is built from 16 residues. Germline CDR1 and CDR2: LGHNA and YNFKEQ. DNA of the CDR3: TGTGCCAGCAGCCAAGCATGGCCGGGGGCTAATGAAAAACTGTTTTTT. This gives the protein CASSQAWPGANEKLFF.

This rearrangement joins TRBV6-1 to TRBJ2-3; D is unclear. V lost 1 base to trimming and J lost 1 base, with 9 bases between them. The length of the CDR3 is 15 residues. CDR1 is MNHNS and CDR2 is SASEGT in the germline V gene. CDR3 sequence: CASSEDSSGTDTQYF. As DNA, the CDR3 is TGTGCCAGCAGTGAAGACAGTTCCGGCACAGATACGCAGTATTTT.

The chain is built from TRBV9 and TRBJ2-6; D perhaps matches TRBD2 (6 bases). The V gene lost 4 bases and the J gene lost 0 bases, with 17 bases spanning the gap. The CDR3 covers 18 residues. Germline V lookup: CDR1 SGDLS, CDR2 YYNGEE. CDR3 in amino acids: CASSPRGPASSGANVLTF. The CDR3 DNA follows: TGTGCCAGCAGCCCGCGGGGACCTGCCTCCTCTGGGGCCAACGTCCTGACTTTC.

This chain connects TRBV30 to TRBJ2-3, with 8 bases matching TRBD1. Germline V gene lookup returns CDR1 GTSNPN and CDR2 SVGIG (reference sequence). This CDR3 has 16 residues. With V trimmed by 1 base and J by 8 bases, 14 bases remained unmatched. The CDR3 loop is CAWSGPLRDRSATQYF. CDR3 sequence (DNA): TGTGCCTGGAGTGGACCACTCCGGGACAGGTCTGCTACGCAGTATTTT. Filled out from reference TRBV30 and TRBJ2-3, the complete variable domain reads SQTIHQWPATLVQPVGSPLSLECTVEGTSNPNLYWYRQAAGRGLQLLFYSVGIGQISSEVPQNLSASRPQDRQFILSSKKLLLSDSGFYLCAWSGPLRDRSATQYFGPGTRLTVL.

The rearrangement joins TRBV5-1 to TRBJ2-7, with 8 bases matching TRBD1. CDR1 SGHRS and CDR2 YFSETQ come from the germline V gene. The CDR3 covers 15 residues. J gave up 4 bases and V 0 bases, and 6 bases lay outside the gene matches. The CDR3 here is CASSLAPGQEYEQYF. The CDR3, as DNA: TGCGCCAGCAGCTTGGCTCCGGGACAGGAATACGAGCAGTACTTC.

The rearrangement joins TRBV5-5 to TRBJ1-2; 7 bases line up with TRBD1. Germline-derived CDR1 and CDR2 are SGHKS and YYEKEE (reference sequence). With V trimmed by 4 bases and J by 4 bases, 7 bases remained unmatched. The CDR3 has 14 residues. This chain's CDR3 is CASSLYGTVYGYTF. The DNA for the CDR3 is TGTGCCAGCAGCCTATACGGGACAGTCTATGGCTACACCTTC.

V usage is TRBV5-1 and J usage is TRBJ1-1, with 9 bases matching TRBD1. Germline V gives CDR1 SGHRS, CDR2 YFSETQ. Unmatched junction bases numbered 4, after V lost 4 bases and J lost 0 bases. CDR3 size: 15 residues. CDR3 sequence: CASSLGQGVNTEAFF. The CDR3 bases are TGCGCCAGCAGCCTGGGACAGGGCGTGAACACTGAAGCTTTCTTT.

This clone was counted once. CDR3 nucleotides: TGCGCCAGCAGCTCTCGCACCGGGACTGCGTCCTACAATGAGCAGTTCTTC. Translating gives CASSSRTGTASYNEQFF. The rearrangement joins TRBV5-1 to TRBJ2-1, with a tentative D call TRBD2 (6 bases). The CDR3 sequence is 17 residues long. Germline CDR1 reads SGHRS; CDR2 reads YFSETQ. With 3 bases removed from V and 1 base from J, the gap between germline ends came to 17 bases.